Following are 17 T cell receptor beta chains from one sample sequenced in a study of shared clonotypes between healthy human individuals. Generated by immunoSEQ multiplex PCR, the TCRdb table keeps only in-frame clones and is missing some. Of some 2,100,000 clones in the sample, around 93% are singletons; the top ten hold under 2%. CD45RO-negative, CCR7-selected cells formed the naive CD8 fraction, which excluded terminally differentiated effector memory CD45RA+ cells. The sample was naive CD8+ T cells from PBMCs. The receptors shown here come from a man aged 18 to 29 in good health. Some clones in this sample may be carry-over from other donors' samples.

V usage is TRBV27 and J usage is TRBJ2-5; D possibly corresponds to TRBD1 (5 bases). The CDR3 is 10 residues long. Trimming left V 11 bases short and J 5 bases short, with 9 bases between. Germline CDR1 is MNHEY and CDR2 is SMNVEV (reference sequence). The CDR3 sequence is CASKGETQYF. The DNA of the CDR3 is TGTGCCTCCAAGGGGGAGACCCAGTACTTC.

V is TRBV21-1 and J is TRBJ2-7; the DNA was not used to check the table's D call, TRBD2. TRBV21-1 is recorded as a pseudogene. The CDR3 loop spans 15 amino acids. CDR3 region: CASSDPRGSPYEQYF. DNA of the CDR3: TGTGCCAGCAGCGACCCACGCGGGAGCCCCTACGAGCAGTACTTC.

As to this clone: Other nucleotide sequences from this sample produce the same CDR3. The chain has TRBV7-9 and TRBJ2-1; TRBD1 aligns across 7 bases. The V gene's germline CDR1 is SEHNR and CDR2 FQNEAQ (reference sequence). The CDR3 covers 12 residues. J gave up 7 bases and V 6 bases, and 3 bases lay outside the gene matches. The CDR3 bases are TGTGCCAGCAGTTCACAGGGGAATGAGCAGTTCTTC. It encodes CASSSQGNEQFF.

The chain carries TRBV12-5 and TRBJ2-7; D is unclear. V was shortened by 6 bases and J by 6 bases, with 9 bases between the two germline ends. This CDR3 has 11 residues. Germline values: CDR1 LGHNT, CDR2 FRNRAP. In DNA, the CDR3 is TGTGCTAGTGGCACCGGACGCGAGCAGTACTTC. As protein: CASGTGREQYF.

The chain combines TRBV15 with TRBJ1-1, with D possibly matching TRBD1 (6 bases). There are 14 residues in the CDR3. Germline V gene data show CDR1 as LNHNV and CDR2 as YYDKDF (reference sequence). V gave up 0 bases and J gave up 8 bases, with 13 bases separating them. CDR3 in amino acids: CATSRDRPGQEAFF. The CDR3 nucleotides are TGTGCCACCAGCAGAGACCGTCCGGGACAAGAAGCTTTCTTT.

The gene calls are TRBV18 and TRBJ1-2; perhaps TRBD1 as D (5 bases). The germline gives CDR1 KGHSH, CDR2 LQKENI. CDR3 length equals 14 residues. V gave up 2 bases and J gave up 4 bases, with 11 bases separating them. The CDR3 reads CASSPSGTTYGYTF. For the CDR3, the DNA is TGTGCCAGCTCACCATCCGGGACGACCTATGGCTACACCTTC. Full variable domain (outside the CDR3, taken from reference TRBV18 and TRBJ1-2): NAGVMQNPRHLVRRRGQEARLRCSPMKGHSHVYWYRQLPEEGLKFMVYLQKENIIDESGMPKERFSAEFPKEGPSILRIQQVVRGDSAAYFCASSPSGTTYGYTFGSGTRLTVV.

The chain couples TRBV19 to TRBJ1-5; the D is unclear. The V end lost 5 bases, the J end lost 0 bases, and 11 bases lay between the germline ends. Germline lookup yields CDR1 LNHDA and CDR2 SQIVND (reference sequence). This CDR3 has 15 residues. The CDR3 loop reads CASSLKKISNQPQHF. CDR3 DNA: TGTGCCAGTAGTCTTAAGAAGATTAGCAATCAGCCCCAGCATTTT.

The CDR3 coding sequence is TGTGCCAGCAGCGCGGGACAGGGAACCTACGAGCAGTACTTC. It encodes CASSAGQGTYEQYF. The J gene is TRBJ2-7, the V gene TRBV9; 9 positions match TRBD1. Germline CDR1 is SGDLS and CDR2 is YYNGEE. V shed 3 bases and J 2 bases; nucleotides not matched to a gene: 3. The CDR3 sequence is 14 residues long.

A note on this clone: At the DNA level, this CDR3 is encoded by other sequences in the same sample as well. The CDR3 DNA reads TGTGCCAGCAGCGTTTCAGGAACAACTAATGAAAAACTGTTTTTT. This codes for CASSVSGTTNEKLFF. The chain has TRBV9 and TRBJ1-4; D is unclear. Looked up from germline, CDR1 is SGDLS and CDR2 is YYNGEE. The CDR3 runs to 15 residues. V lost 2 bases and J lost 0, with 8 bases in between.

The V gene is TRBV9, the J gene TRBJ2-3; 14 bases are a match to TRBD2. V dropped 2 bases and J dropped 4; count of bases not matched to a gene: 3. Germline V gene lookup returns CDR1 SGDLS and CDR2 YYNGEE. This CDR3 contains 16 residues. Here the CDR3 reads CASSVRGLAGADTQYF. Written as DNA, the CDR3 is TGTGCCAGCAGCGTGCGGGGACTAGCGGGAGCAGATACGCAGTATTTT.

The chain carries TRBV6-1 and TRBJ1-4; D is uncertain. Germline V gives CDR1 MNHNS, CDR2 SASEGT. V was clipped by 2 bases and J by 4 bases, with 14 bases between them. This CDR3 is 16 amino acids long. In DNA form, the CDR3 reads TGTGCCAGCAGTGAACTGGGCGGAGCCCTTAATGAAAAACTGTTTTTT. Translated, it gives CASSELGGALNEKLFF.

The rearrangement uses TRBV6-5 and TRBJ2-2; D is ambiguous. Trimming left V 5 bases short and J 4 bases short, with 14 bases between. Germline values: CDR1 MNHEY, CDR2 SVGAGI. The CDR3 contains 15 residues. The CDR3 sequence: CASSTTTVGTGELFF. CDR3 nucleotides: TGTGCCAGCAGTACCACGACGGTGGGCACCGGGGAGCTGTTTTTT.

A single count supports this clone. The V call is TRBV27, the J call TRBJ1-2; TRBD1 agrees at 12 bases. Germline-derived CDR1 and CDR2 are MNHEY and SMNVEV (reference sequence). V gave up 5 bases and J gave up 6 bases; unmatched junction bases: 7. This CDR3 has 15 residues. The CDR3 sequence: CASSPGTGGRNGYTF. As DNA, the CDR3 is TGTGCCAGCAGTCCCGGGACAGGGGGCCGGAATGGCTACACCTTC.

The chain has TRBV19 and TRBJ2-1; 8 bases map to TRBD2. The CDR3 runs to 16 residues. V shed 0 bases, J shed 4 bases, and the junction held 5 bases outside the gene matches. Germline-derived CDR1 and CDR2 are LNHDA and SQIVND (reference sequence). In DNA, the CDR3 is TGTGCCAGTAGTATAGATAAGCGGGAGCTTTACAATGAGCAGTTCTTC. This encodes CASSIDKRELYNEQFF.

The V gene is TRBV4-3, the J gene TRBJ2-7, with 15 bases aligning to TRBD2. Germline values: CDR1 LGHNA, CDR2 YSLEER. This CDR3 has 17 amino acids. The trim removed 3 bases at V and 3 bases at J, leaving 6 bases unmatched. Written as DNA, the CDR3 is TGCGCCAGCAGCCAGGGACTAGCGGGAGGAGAAGGCTACGAGCAGTACTTC. Its protein product is CASSQGLAGGEGYEQYF.

A note on this clone: Other DNA variants within this sample encode the same CDR3. The V and J genes are TRBV28 and TRBJ2-7; TRBD1 matches at 7 bases. The V segment lost 1 base and the J segment 6 bases; nucleotides outside the gene matches: 3. From germline, CDR1 is MDHEN and CDR2 SYDVKM. The CDR3 extends over 13 amino acids. The CDR3 reads CASSLLAGGEQYF. CDR3 nucleotide sequence: TGTGCCAGCAGTTTATTAGCAGGGGGCGAGCAGTACTTC.

The rearrangement joins TRBV29-1 to TRBJ2-2; TRBD1 agrees at 10 bases. With 1 base clipped from V and 7 bases from J, the junction kept 6 bases outside the gene matches. The CDR3 is 15 amino acids. Germline assignment: CDR1 SQVTM and CDR2 ANQGSEA. The CDR3 DNA is TGCAGCGTTGAAGCGGGACAGGGGAGGGTCGGGGAGCTGTTTTTT. This encodes CSVEAGQGRVGELFF.